This T cell receptor beta chain was documented in a study of PD-1 blockade in classical Hodgkin lymphoma. The study's findings and limits: Before treatment, TCR diversity in newly diagnosed patients was reportedly lower than in healthy donors. What caused the repertoire differences, perhaps disease activity or prior therapy, remains undefined.

Produced via immunoSEQ multiplex PCR; TCRdb's table is partial and in-frame only. The sample has about 47,000 clones; under 95% are singletons. Time point specified: newly diagnosed, previously untreated cHL patient sample. As to this clone: What it binds is not known.

The ends lost 0 bases at V and 5 bases at J; junction bases unmatched: 6. Germline CDR1 SGHRS, CDR2 YFSETQ. The CDR3 covers 16 residues. The sequenced material came from peripheral blood mononuclear cells (PBMCs). This TCR was recovered from a human donor with classical Hodgkin lymphoma. The rearrangement joins TRBV5-1 to TRBJ2-2, with 8 bases that match TRBD2. Written as DNA, the CDR3 is TGCGCCAGCAGCTTGGGCGCGGGAGGTTTGACCGGGGAGCTGTTTTTT. This translates into CASSLGAGGLTGELFF. Together with reference TRBV5-1 and TRBJ2-2, the CDR3 gives the full variable domain: KAGVTQTPRYLIKTRGQQVTLSCSPISGHRSVSWYQQTPGQGLQFLFEYFSETQRNKGNFPGRFSGRQFSNSRSEMNVSTLELGDSALYLCASSLGAGGLTGELFFGEGSRLTVL.